This section outlines one T cell receptor beta chain sequence together with its context. Sequencing used immunoSEQ multiplex PCR; TCRdb keeps in-frame clones, though not all of them. The sample includes 9,000 to 13,000 clones, about two thirds of them seen just once. The sample is drawn from a study of sequential checkpoint blockade in melanoma. Looking at the study overall: Randomization was 1:1 between first-line nivolumab→ipilimumab and ipilimumab→nivolumab. Each arm's sequence ended with maintenance nivolumab.

Treatment of the sample: randomized to nivolumab then ipilimumab (arm A) or the reverse (arm B). DNA-damaging chemotherapy had not been given to any patient beforehand. PBMC sorting kept live CD3+CD8+ cells without CD19 or CD56. The germline V gene encodes CDR1 MNHEY and CDR2 SVGAGI. V was clipped by 3 bases and J by 1 base, with 12 bases between them. The CDR3 spans 16 residues. The chain employs TRBV6-5 and TRBJ2-2; D might be TRBD1 (6 bases). The source is a human donor with melanoma. Specimen: CD8+ T cells sorted from blood (inferred from file names), collected from a patient given nivolumab and ipilimumab in sequence. The chain's CDR3 is CASSYLRDKNTGELFF. CDR3 nucleotides: TGTGCCAGCAGTTATCTCCGGGACAAGAACACCGGGGAGCTGTTTTTT.